This TCR beta chain was profiled in a study of T cell repertoires in aging, cancer and after chemotherapy. A word on this clonotype: Antigen unknown.

The CDR3 runs to 15 residues. The V end was cut by 4 bases, the J end by 6 bases, with 17 bases between. From germline, CDR1 is SGHTA and CDR2 FQGNSA. Rearranged V-D-J TRB sequences were amplified with a mixed TRB-A/B primer pool. MiXCR, applied by TCRdb to the multiplex PCR reads, yields one record per CDR3 protein. The sample includes more than 2,500 distinct CDR3 sequences, about 45% of them seen just once. Study results and limitations: Median generation probability rose over the chemotherapy interval in each cancer cohort, suggesting rebound thymic output.

Amplification of TCR beta used genomic DNA extracted from peripheral blood. The TCR comes from a human donor with a solid tumor. The sequencing input was blood. The rearrangement joins TRBV7-2 to TRBJ2-3, with D perhaps TRBD2 (6 bases). For the CDR3, the DNA is TGTGCCAGCAGCTACCTAGCGAAGACTCACGATACGCAGTATTTT. This gives the protein CASSYLAKTHDTQYF.